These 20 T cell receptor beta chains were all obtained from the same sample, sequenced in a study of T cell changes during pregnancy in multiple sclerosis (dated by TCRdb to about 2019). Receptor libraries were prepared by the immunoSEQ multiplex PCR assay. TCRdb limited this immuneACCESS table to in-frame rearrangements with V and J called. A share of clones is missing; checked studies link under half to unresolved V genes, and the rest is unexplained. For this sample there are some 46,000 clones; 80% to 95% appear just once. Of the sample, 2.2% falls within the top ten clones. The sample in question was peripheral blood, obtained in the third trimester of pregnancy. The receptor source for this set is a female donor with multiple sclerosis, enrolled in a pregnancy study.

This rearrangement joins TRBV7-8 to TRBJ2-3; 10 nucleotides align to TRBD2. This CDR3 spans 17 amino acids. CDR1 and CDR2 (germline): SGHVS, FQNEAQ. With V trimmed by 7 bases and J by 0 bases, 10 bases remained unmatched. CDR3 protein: CASNRVGSGRSTDTQYF. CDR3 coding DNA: TGTGCCAGCAACCGAGTCGGTAGCGGGAGGAGCACAGATACGCAGTATTTT.

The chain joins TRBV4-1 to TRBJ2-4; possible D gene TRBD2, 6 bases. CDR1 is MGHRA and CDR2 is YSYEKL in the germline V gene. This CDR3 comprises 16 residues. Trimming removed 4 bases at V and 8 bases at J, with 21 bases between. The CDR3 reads CASSRIGGPRLDIQYF. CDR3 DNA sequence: TGCGCCAGCAGCCGGATCGGGGGACCCCGGTTGGACATTCAGTACTTC.

This chain's CDR3 is CASSPLAGGAHEQYF. For the CDR3, the DNA is TGTGCCAGCAGTCCCTTGGCGGGAGGGGCCCACGAGCAGTACTTC. The chain uses TRBV6-5 and TRBJ2-7; 9 positions agree with TRBD2. There are 15 residues in the CDR3. Germline lookup yields CDR1 MNHEY and CDR2 SVGAGI. V gave up 5 bases and J gave up 5 bases; unmatched junction bases: 10.

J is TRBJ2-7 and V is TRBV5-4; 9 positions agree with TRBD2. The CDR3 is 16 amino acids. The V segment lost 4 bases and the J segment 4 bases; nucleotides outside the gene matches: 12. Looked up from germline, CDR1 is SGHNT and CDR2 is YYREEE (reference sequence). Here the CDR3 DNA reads TGTGCCAGCAGCCCGGAGGCGGGAGGGCCTAGGTACGAGCAGTACTTC. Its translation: CASSPEAGGPRYEQYF.

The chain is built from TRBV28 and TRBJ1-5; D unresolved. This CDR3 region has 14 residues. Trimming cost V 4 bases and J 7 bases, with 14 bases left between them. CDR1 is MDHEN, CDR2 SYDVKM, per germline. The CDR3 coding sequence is TGTGCCAGCAGTTACCCTGACTACGACCAGCCCCAGCATTTT. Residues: CASSYPDYDQPQHF.

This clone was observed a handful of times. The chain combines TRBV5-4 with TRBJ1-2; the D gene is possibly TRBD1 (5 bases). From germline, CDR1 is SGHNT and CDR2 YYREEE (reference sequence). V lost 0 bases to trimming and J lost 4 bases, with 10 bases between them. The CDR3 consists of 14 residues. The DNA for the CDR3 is TGTGCCAGCAGCTTGGCGGGGGTCCCCTATGGCTACACCTTC. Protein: CASSLAGVPYGYTF. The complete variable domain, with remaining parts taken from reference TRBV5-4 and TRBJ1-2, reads ETGVTQSPTHLIKTRGQQVTLRCSSQSGHNTVSWYQQALGQGPQFIFQYYREEENGRGNFPPRFSGLQFPNYSSELNVNALELDDSALYLCASSLAGVPYGYTFGSGTRLTVV.

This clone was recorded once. The CDR3 sequence: CASSFSGLAPYEQYF. The CDR3 DNA is TGTGCCAGCAGTTTCTCCGGACTAGCGCCCTACGAGCAGTACTTC. The V and J genes are TRBV6-5 and TRBJ2-7, with TRBD2 matching 9 bases. J lost 2 bases, V lost 4 bases, and 6 bases had no gene match. The CDR3 is 15 amino acids. CDR1 MNHEY and CDR2 SVGAGI come from the germline V gene.

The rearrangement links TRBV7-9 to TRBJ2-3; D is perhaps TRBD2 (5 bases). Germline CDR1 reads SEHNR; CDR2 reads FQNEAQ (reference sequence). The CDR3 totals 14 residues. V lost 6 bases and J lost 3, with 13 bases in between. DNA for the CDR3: TGTGCCAGCAGTCGCAGCGGTCTGACAGATACGCAGTATTTT. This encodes CASSRSGLTDTQYF.

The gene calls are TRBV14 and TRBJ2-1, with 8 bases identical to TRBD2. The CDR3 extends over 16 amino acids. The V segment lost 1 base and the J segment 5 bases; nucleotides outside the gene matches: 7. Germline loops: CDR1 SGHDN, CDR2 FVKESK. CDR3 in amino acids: CASSQVAGKTDNEQFF. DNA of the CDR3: TGTGCCAGCAGCCAAGTAGCGGGAAAAACTGACAATGAGCAGTTCTTC.

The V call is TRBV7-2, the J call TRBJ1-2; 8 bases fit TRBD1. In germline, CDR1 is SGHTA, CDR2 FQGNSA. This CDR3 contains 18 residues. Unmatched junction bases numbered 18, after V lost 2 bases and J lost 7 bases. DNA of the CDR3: TGTGCCAGCAGCTTAAGCAGACAGGGGCCCTCCCGGATTGGTGGCTACACCTTC. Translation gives CASSLSRQGPSRIGGYTF. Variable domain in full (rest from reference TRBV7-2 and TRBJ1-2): GAGVSQSPSNKVTEKGKDVELRCDPISGHTALYWYRQSLGQGLEFLIYFQGNSAPDKSGLPSDRFSAERTGGSVSTLTIQRTQQEDSAVYLCASSLSRQGPSRIGGYTFGSGTRLTVV.

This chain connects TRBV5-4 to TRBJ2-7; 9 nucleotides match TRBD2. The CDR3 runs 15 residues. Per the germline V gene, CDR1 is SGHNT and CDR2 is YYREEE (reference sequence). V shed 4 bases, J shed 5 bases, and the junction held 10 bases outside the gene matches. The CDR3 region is CASSKRAGGNNEQYF. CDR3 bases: TGTGCCAGCAGCAAGAGAGCGGGAGGTAACAACGAGCAGTACTTC.

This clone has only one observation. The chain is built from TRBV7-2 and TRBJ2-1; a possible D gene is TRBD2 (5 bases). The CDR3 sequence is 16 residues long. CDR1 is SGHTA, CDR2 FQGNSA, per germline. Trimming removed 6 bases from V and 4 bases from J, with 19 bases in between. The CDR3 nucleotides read TGTGCCAGCAGTCGGCAGCGGTTAGGCTCATACAATGAGCAGTTCTTC. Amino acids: CASSRQRLGSYNEQFF.

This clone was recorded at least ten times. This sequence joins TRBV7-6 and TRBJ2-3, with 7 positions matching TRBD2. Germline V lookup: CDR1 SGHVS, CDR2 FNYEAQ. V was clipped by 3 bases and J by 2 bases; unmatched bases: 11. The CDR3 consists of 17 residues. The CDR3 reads CASSFNLAGESTDTQYF. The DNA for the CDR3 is TGTGCCAGCAGCTTCAATCTGGCGGGAGAGTCCACAGATACGCAGTATTTT.

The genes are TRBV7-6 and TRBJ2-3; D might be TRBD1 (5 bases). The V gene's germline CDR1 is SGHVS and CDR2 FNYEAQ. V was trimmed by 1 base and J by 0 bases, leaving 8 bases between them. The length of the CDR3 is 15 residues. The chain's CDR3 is CASSLGRASTDTQYF. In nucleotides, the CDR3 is TGTGCCAGCAGCTTAGGCAGGGCTAGCACAGATACGCAGTATTTT.

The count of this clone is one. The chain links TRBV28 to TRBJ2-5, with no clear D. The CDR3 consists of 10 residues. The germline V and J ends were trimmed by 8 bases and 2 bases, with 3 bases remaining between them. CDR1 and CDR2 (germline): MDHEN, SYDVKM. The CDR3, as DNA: TGTGCCAGCGCGCAAGAGACCCAGTACTTC. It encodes CASAQETQYF.

The CDR3 spells CATSGGVHGGEQYF. The CDR3 DNA is TGTGCCACCAGCGGAGGAGTACACGGGGGTGAGCAGTACTTC. V gene TRBV15 combines with J gene TRBJ2-7; D possibly corresponds to TRBD2 (6 bases). The germline gives CDR1 LNHNV, CDR2 YYDKDF (reference sequence). V lost 5 bases and J 7 bases, leaving 18 bases between the germline ends. The CDR3 sequence is 14 residues long.

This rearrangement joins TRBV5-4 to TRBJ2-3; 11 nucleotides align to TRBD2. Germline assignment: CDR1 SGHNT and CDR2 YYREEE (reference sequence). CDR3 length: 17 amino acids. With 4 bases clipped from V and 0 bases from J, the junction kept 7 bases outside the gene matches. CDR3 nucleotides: TGTGCCAGCAGCCAGGGACTAGCGGTCTCGAGCACAGATACGCAGTATTTT. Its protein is CASSQGLAVSSTDTQYF.

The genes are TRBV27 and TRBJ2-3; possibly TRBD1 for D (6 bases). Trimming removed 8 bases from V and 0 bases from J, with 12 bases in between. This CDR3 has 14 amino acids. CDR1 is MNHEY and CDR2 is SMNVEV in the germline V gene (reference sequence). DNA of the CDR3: TGTGCCAGCTGGACAGCCCCTAGCACAGATACGCAGTATTTT. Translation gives CASWTAPSTDTQYF.

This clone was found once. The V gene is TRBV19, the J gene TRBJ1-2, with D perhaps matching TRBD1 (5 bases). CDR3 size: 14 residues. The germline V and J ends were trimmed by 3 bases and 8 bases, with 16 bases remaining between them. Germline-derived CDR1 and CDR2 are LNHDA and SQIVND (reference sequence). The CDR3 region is CASSIGVAGYGYTF. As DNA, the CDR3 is TGTGCCAGTAGTATTGGAGTGGCAGGGTACGGCTACACCTTC.

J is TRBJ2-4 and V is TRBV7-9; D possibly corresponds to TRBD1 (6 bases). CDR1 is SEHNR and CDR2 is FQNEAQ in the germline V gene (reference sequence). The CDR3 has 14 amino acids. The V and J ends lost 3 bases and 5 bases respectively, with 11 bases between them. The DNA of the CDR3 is TGTGCCAGCAGCTTTAGGGGGTATCAAAACATTCAGTACTTC. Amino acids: CASSFRGYQNIQYF.